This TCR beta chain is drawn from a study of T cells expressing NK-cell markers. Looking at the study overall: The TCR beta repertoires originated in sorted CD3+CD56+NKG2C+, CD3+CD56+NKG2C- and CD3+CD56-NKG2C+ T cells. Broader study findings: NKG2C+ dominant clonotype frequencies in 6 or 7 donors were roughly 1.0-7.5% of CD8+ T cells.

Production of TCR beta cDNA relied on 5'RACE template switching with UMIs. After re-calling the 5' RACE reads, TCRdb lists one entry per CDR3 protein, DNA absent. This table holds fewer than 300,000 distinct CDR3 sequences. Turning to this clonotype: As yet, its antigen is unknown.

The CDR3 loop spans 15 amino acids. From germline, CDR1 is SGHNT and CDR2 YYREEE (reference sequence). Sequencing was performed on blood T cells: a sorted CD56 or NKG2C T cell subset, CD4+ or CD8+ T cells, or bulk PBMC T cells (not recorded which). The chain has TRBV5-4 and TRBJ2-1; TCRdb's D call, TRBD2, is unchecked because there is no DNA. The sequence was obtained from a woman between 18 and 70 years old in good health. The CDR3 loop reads CASSLDSGGYNEQFF.